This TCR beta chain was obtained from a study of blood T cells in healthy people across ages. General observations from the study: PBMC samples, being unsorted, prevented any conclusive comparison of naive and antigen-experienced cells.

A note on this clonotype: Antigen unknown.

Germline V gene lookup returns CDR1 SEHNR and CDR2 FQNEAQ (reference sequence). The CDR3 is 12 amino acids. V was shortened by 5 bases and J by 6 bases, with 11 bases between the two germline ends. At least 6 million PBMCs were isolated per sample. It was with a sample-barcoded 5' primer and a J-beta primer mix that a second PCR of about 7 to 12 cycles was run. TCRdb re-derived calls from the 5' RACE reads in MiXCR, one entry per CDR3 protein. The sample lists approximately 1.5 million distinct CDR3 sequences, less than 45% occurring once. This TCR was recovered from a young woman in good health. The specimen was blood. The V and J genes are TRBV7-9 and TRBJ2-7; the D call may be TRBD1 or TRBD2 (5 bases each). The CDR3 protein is CASSPIGGEQYF. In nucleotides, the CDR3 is TGTGCCAGCAGCCCCATTGGGGGCGAGCAGTACTTC. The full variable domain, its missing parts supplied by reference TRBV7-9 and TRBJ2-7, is DTGVSQNPRHKITKRGQNVTFRCDPISEHNRLYWYRQTLGQGPEFLTYFQNEAQLEKSRLLSDRFSAERPKGSFSTLEIQRTEQGDSAMYLCASSPIGGEQYFGPGTRLTVT.